The clone carrying this T cell receptor beta chain was seen just once. This record belongs to a study of blood T cell repertoires in COVID-19. Study details: Sites in the United States, Italy and Spain provided acute and convalescent COVID-19 samples.

Original processing notes: Reference gene primer amplification gave nucleated cell count estimates. Assay: immunoSEQ multiplex PCR; the TCRdb copy retains only in-frame clones and omits some. Clone size and V and J calls were adopted from that table, with D and trimming inferred from the DNA. The sample has a few hundred thousand clones; just over 85% are singletons. CDR1 is MNHEY and CDR2 is SVGEGT in the germline V gene. The CDR3 length is 14 residues. The ends were cut back, 4 bases at V and 2 bases at J, with 10 bases in the middle. This TCR was recovered from a woman under 40 with active or convalescent COVID-19. Sequenced material: peripheral blood. The V gene is TRBV6-2 or TRBV6-3, the J gene TRBJ2-3; D might be TRBD1 (6 bases). The CDR3: CASSSRTDTDTQYF. CDR3 coding DNA: TGTGCCAGCAGTTCGAGGACAGACACAGATACGCAGTATTTT.